This TCR beta chain derives from a study of cytomegalovirus exposure and HLA in healthy donors. Points from the study as a whole: The study listed approximately 170 cytomegalovirus-associated TCR beta chains.

Of note for this clone: The antigen remains undetermined.

This PCR relied on a set of 60 Vbeta primers and 13 Jbeta primers. Assay used: immunoSEQ multiplex PCR; TCRdb lists only in-frame clones, some missing. The sample gives 150,000 to 200,000 clones, about four fifths of which show up once; about 4.9% is in the top ten. The ends lost 4 bases at V and 5 bases at J; junction bases unmatched: 14. The CDR3 length is 17 residues. Germline V gene data show CDR1 as SGHNT and CDR2 as YYREEE (reference sequence). The J gene is TRBJ2-7, the V gene TRBV5-4, with TRBD2 matching over 11 bases. The sample was PBMCs. This TCR was recovered from a man between 18 and 35 years old in good health and CMV-seronegative. The CDR3 sequence is CASSPFGVSGRAHEQYF. The CDR3 DNA reads as TGTGCCAGCAGCCCCTTCGGTGTTAGCGGGAGGGCCCACGAGCAGTACTTC.